This note documents a single TCR beta chain sequence. What it binds is unknown. The data belong to a study of cytomegalovirus exposure and HLA in healthy donors. The study's findings and limits: Among TCR sequences, most were rare, though some public TCRs appeared in many donors. Cytomegalovirus-associated status was assigned to 150 to 200 TCR beta chains.

The CDR3 has 15 residues. Germline V gives CDR1 MDHEN, CDR2 SYDVKM. PCR involved 60 Vbeta and 13 Jbeta primers. Data came from immunoSEQ multiplex PCR; TCRdb stores just in-frame clones and leaves some out. Found here are about 98,000 clones, around two thirds of them singletons; the top ten hold 1.8%. The receptor was derived from a male donor in good health and CMV-seronegative. The chain employs TRBV28 and TRBJ1-2; D gene unclear. Sequenced: PBMCs. The CDR3 DNA reads as TGTGCTACAGAGGGAAAGGTCCGGGCTAACTATGGCTACACCTTC. This translates into CATEGKVRANYGYTF.